The sequence of this TCR beta chain was determined in a study of shared clonotypes between healthy human individuals. The V gene end was trimmed by 2 bases and the J gene end by 3 bases; junction bases not matched to a gene: 5. The CDR3 sequence is 17 residues long. Germline V CDR1 and CDR2: SGHTA, FQGNSA. Details on this clone: What it recognizes is unknown.

Whole-study results and caveats: With several donors compared, approximately 5% of naive CD4 clonotypes were shared.

Assay used: immunoSEQ multiplex PCR; TCRdb lists only in-frame clones, some missing. The table has some 1 million clones, roughly 80% seen once. Sequenced input: memory CD4+ T cells sorted from blood. The subset: CD45RA-negative fraction. The origin of this receptor is a man between 18 and 29 years old in good health. The V and J genes are TRBV7-2 and TRBJ2-3; 13 nucleotides line up with TRBD2. Here the CDR3 reads CASSLRLAGGQTDTQYF. CDR3 DNA: TGTGCCAGCAGCTTAAGACTAGCGGGGGGCCAGACAGATACGCAGTATTTT.